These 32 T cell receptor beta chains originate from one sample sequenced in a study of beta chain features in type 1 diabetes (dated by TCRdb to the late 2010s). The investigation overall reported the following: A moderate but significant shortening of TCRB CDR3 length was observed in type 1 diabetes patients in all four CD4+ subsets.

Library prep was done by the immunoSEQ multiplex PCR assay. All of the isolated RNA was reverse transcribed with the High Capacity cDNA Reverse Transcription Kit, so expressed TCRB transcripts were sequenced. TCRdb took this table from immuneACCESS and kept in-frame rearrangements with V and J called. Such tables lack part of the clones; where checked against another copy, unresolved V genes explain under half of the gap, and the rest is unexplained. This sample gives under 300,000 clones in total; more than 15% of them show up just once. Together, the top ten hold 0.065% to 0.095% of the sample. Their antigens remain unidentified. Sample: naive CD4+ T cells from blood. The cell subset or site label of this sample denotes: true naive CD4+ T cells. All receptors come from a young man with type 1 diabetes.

The CDR3 here is CASSSSTSRTYNEQFF. CDR3 nucleotides: TGCGCCAGCAGCTCCTCGACTTCCCGGACCTACAATGAGCAGTTCTTC. The rearrangement uses TRBV5-1 and TRBJ2-1; D call uncertain. Germline V gene data show CDR1 as SGHRS and CDR2 as YFSETQ. The CDR3 consists of 16 residues. Deletions cut 3 bases from V and 2 bases from J, with 15 bases between.

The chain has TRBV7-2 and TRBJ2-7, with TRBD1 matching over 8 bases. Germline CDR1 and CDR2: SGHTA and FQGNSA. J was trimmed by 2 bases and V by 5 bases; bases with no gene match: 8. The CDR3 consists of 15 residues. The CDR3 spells CASSHGTGAPYEQYF. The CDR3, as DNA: TGTGCCAGCAGCCACGGGACAGGTGCCCCCTACGAGCAGTACTTC.

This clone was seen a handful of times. The CDR3 DNA reads as TGTGCCGCCACTTCAGGGAGGGAGACCCAGTACTTC. This sequence encodes CAATSGRETQYF. V and J are TRBV10-3 and TRBJ2-5; a possible D gene is TRBD2 (6 bases). The CDR3 is made up of 12 amino acids. Germline lookup yields CDR1 ENHRY and CDR2 SYGVKD. V lost 11 bases and J 5 bases, leaving 15 bases between the germline ends.

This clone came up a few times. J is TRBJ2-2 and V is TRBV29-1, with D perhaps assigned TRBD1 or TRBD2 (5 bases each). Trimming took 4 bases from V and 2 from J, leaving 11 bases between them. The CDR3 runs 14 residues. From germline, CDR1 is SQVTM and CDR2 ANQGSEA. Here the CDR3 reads CSVGGRTNTGELFF. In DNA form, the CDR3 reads TGCAGCGTTGGAGGGCGGACAAACACCGGGGAGCTGTTTTTT.

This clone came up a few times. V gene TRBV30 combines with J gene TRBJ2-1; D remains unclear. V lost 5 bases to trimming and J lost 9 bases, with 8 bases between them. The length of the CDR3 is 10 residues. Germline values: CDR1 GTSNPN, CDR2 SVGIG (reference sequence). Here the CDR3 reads CAWERSEQFF. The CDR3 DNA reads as TGTGCCTGGGAAAGAAGTGAGCAGTTCTTC.

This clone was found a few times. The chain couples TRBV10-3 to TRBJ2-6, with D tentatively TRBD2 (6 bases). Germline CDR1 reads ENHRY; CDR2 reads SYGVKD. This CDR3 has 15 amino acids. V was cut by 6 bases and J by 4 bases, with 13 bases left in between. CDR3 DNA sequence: TGTGCCATCAGCCCCGAGGGGAGGGGGGCCAACGTCCTGACTTTC. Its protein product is CAISPEGRGANVLTF.

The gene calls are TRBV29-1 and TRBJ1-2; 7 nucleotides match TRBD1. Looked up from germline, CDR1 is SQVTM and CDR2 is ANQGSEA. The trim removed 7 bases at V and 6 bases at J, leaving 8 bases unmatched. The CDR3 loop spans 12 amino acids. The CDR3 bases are TGCAGCGCTCAGGGGGTGGACGATGGCTACACCTTC. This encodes CSAQGVDDGYTF.

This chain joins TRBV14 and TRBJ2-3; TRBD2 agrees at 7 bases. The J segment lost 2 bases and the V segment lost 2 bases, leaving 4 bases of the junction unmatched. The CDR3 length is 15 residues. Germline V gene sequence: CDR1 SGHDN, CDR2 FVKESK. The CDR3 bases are TGTGCCAGCAGCCAATCGGGAGGATTCACAGATACGCAGTATTTT. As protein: CASSQSGGFTDTQYF. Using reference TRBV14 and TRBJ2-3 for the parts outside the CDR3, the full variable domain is EAGVTQFPSHSVIEKGQTVTLRCDPISGHDNLYWYRRVMGKEIKFLLHFVKESKQDESGMPNNRFLAERTGGTYSTLKVQPAELEDSGVYFCASSQSGGFTDTQYFGPGTRLTVL.

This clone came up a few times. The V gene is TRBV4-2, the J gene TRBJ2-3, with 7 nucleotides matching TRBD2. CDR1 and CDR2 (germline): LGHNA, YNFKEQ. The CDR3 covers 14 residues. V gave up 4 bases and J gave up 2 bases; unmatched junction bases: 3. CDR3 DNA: TGTGCCAGCAGCCCTAGCGGAGTCACAGATACGCAGTATTTT. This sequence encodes CASSPSGVTDTQYF.

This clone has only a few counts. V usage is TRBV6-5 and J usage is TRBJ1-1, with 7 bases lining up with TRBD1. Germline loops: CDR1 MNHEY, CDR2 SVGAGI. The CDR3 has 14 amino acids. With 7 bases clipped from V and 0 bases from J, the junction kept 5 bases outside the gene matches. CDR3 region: CASTPGQMNTEAFF. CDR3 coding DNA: TGTGCCAGCACCCCGGGACAGATGAACACTGAAGCTTTCTTT.

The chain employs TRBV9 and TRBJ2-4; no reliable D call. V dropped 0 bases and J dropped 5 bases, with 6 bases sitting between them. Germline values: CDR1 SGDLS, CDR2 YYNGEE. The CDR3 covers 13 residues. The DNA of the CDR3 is TGTGCCAGCAGCGTAGGACCTGAAAACATTCAGTACTTC. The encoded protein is CASSVGPENIQYF.

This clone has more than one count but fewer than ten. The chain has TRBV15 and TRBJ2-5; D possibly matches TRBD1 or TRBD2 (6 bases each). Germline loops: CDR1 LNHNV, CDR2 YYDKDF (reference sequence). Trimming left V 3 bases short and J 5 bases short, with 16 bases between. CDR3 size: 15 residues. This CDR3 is CATSSGGAHQETQYF. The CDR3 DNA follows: TGTGCCACCAGCAGCGGGGGCGCGCATCAGGAGACCCAGTACTTC.

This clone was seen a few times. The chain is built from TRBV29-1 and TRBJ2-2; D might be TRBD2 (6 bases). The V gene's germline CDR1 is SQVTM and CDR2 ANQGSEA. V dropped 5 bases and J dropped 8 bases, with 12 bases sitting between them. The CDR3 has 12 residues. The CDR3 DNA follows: TGCAGCGTTTGGGCTAGCGCTGGGGAGCTGTTTTTT. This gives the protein CSVWASAGELFF.

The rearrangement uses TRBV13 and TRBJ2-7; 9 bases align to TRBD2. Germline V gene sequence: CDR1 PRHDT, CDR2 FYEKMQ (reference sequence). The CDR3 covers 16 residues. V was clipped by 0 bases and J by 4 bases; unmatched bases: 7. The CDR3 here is CASSLGQSGRRYEQYF. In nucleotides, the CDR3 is TGTGCCAGCAGCTTAGGCCAAAGCGGGAGGCGATACGAGCAGTACTTC.

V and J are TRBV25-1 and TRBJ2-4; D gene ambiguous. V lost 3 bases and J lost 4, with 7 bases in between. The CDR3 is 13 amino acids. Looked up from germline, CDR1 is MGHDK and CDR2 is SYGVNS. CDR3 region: CASSEGWKNIQYF. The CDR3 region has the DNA TGTGCCAGCAGTGAGGGGTGGAAAAACATTCAGTACTTC.

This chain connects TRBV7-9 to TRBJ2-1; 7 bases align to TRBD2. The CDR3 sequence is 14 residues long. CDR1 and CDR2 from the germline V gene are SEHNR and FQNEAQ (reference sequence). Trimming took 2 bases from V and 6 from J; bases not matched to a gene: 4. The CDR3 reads CASSLRASGNEQFF. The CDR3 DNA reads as TGTGCCAGCAGCTTAAGGGCTAGCGGCAATGAGCAGTTCTTC.

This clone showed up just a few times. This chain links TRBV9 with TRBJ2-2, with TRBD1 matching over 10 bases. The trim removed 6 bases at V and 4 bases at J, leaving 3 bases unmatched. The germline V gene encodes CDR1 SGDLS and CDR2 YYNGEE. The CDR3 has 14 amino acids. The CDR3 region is CASTRTGGTGELFF. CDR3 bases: TGTGCCAGCACCCGGACAGGGGGCACCGGGGAGCTGTTTTTT.

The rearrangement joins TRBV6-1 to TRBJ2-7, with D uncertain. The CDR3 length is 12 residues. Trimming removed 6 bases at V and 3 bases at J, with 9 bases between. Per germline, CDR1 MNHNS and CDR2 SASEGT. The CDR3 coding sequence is TGTGCCAGCAGAGAAACCATCTACGAGCAGTACTTC. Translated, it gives CASRETIYEQYF.

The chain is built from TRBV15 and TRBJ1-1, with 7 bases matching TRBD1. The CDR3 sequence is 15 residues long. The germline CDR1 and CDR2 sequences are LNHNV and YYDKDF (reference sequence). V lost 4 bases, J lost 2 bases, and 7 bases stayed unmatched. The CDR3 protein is CATSTEGQVNTEAFF. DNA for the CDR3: TGTGCCACCAGCACCGAAGGACAGGTTAACACTGAAGCTTTCTTT.

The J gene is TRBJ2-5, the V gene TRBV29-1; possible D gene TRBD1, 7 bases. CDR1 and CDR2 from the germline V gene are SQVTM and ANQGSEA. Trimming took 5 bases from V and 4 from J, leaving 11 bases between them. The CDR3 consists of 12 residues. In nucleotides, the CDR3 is TGCAGCGTTAACAGGGGAGGAGAGACCCAGTACTTC. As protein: CSVNRGGETQYF. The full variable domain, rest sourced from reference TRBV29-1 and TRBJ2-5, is SAVISQKPSRDICQRGTSLTIQCQVDSQVTMMFWYRQQPGQSLTLIATANQGSEATYESGFVIDKFPISRPNLTFSTLTVSNMSPEDSSIYLCSVNRGGETQYFGPGTRLLVL.

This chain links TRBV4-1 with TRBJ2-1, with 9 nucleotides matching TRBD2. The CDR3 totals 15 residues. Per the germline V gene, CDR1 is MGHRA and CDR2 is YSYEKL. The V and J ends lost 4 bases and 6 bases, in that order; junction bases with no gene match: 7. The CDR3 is CASSPRREGINEQFF. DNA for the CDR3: TGCGCCAGCAGCCCCCGGCGGGAGGGGATCAATGAGCAGTTCTTC.

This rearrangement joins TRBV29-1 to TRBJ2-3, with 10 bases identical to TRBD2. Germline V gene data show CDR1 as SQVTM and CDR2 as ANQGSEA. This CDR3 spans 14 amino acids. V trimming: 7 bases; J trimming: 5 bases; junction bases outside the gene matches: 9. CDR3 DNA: TGCAGCGCCCCTCTAGCGGGAGCAGGAGATACGCAGTATTTT. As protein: CSAPLAGAGDTQYF.

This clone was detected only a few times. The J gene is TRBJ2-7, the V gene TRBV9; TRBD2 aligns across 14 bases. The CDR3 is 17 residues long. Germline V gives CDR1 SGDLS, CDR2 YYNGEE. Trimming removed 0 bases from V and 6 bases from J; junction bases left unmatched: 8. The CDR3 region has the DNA TGTGCCAGCAGCGTAGGAGGGACTAGCGGGAGCTCGGGCGAGCAGTACTTC. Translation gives CASSVGGTSGSSGEQYF.

DNA for the CDR3: TGCAGCGTTGAAGGACCAGACCAAGAGACCCAGTACTTC. Protein: CSVEGPDQETQYF. The chain is built from TRBV29-1 and TRBJ2-5, with D uncertain. Trimming cost V 1 base and J 0 bases, with 6 bases left between them. CDR1 is SQVTM and CDR2 is ANQGSEA in the germline V gene. The CDR3 spans 13 residues.

The CDR3 DNA is TGCAGCGTTGACATTGACAGGGGGACTAACTATGGCTACACCTTC. Translation gives CSVDIDRGTNYGYTF. J is TRBJ1-2 and V is TRBV29-1, with 9 positions matching TRBD1. Germline values: CDR1 SQVTM, CDR2 ANQGSEA. With 3 bases clipped from V and 0 bases from J, the junction kept 5 bases outside the gene matches. CDR3 size: 15 residues.

This chain's CDR3 is CASNQAAAPLQQFF. The CDR3, as DNA: TGTGCCAGTAATCAAGCTGCCGCACCATTACAACAGTTCTTC. The gene calls are TRBV19 and TRBJ2-1; D ambiguous. V was cut by 7 bases and J by 13 bases, with 23 bases left in between. CDR3 size: 14 residues. In germline, CDR1 is LNHDA, CDR2 SQIVND (reference sequence).

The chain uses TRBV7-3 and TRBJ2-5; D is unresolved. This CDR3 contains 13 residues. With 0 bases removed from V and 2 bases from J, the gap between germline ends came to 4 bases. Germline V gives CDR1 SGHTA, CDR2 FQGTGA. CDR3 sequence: CASSLTLQETQYF. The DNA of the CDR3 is TGTGCCAGCAGCTTAACGCTACAAGAGACCCAGTACTTC.

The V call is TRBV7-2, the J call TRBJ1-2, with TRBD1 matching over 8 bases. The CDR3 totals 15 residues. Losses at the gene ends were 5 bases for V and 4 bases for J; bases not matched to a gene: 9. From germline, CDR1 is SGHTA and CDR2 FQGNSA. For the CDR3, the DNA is TGTGCCAGCAGCCTACTGTCCGGGACAGGCTATGGCTACACCTTC. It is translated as CASSLLSGTGYGYTF.

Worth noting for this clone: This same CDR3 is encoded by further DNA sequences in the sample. The CDR3 nucleotides read TGTGCCAGCTCACCACTAGCGGGGAACAATGAGCAGTTCTTC. Residues: CASSPLAGNNEQFF. The rearrangement joins TRBV18 to TRBJ2-1; 8 bases agree with TRBD2. Germline V gene sequence: CDR1 KGHSH, CDR2 LQKENI. V gave up 1 base and J gave up 5 bases; unmatched junction bases: 1. This CDR3 contains 14 residues.

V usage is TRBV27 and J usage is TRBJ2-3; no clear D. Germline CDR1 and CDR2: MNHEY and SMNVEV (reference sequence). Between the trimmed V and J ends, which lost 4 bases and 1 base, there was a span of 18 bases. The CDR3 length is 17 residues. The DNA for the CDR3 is TGTGCCAGCAGTTCACTCGGTCGAATACGGGGCACAGATACGCAGTATTTT. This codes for CASSSLGRIRGTDTQYF.

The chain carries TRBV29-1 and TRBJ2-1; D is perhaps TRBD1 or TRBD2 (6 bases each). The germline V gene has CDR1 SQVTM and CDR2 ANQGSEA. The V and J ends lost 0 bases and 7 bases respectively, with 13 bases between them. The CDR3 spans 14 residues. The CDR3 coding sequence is TGCAGCGTTGAAGATCGGGGGCGAGGGAATGAGCAGTTCTTC. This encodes CSVEDRGRGNEQFF.

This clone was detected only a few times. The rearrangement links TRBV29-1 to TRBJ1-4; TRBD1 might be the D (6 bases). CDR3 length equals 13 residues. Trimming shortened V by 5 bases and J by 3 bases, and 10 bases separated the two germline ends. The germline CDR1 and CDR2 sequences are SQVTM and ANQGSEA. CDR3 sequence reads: CSVSHRANEKLFF. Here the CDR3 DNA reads TGCAGCGTTAGCCACAGGGCTAATGAAAAACTGTTTTTT. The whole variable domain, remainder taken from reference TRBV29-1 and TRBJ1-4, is SAVISQKPSRDICQRGTSLTIQCQVDSQVTMMFWYRQQPGQSLTLIATANQGSEATYESGFVIDKFPISRPNLTFSTLTVSNMSPEDSSIYLCSVSHRANEKLFFGSGTQLSVL.